One sample yielded the 20 T cell receptor beta chains listed below, sequenced in a study of vaccination effects on CD4 cells after COVID-19. CD4+ T cells specific for antigen were expanded with viral peptide pools by the ViraFEST assay before sequencing. Subsequent to less than twelve days of culture, CD4+ T cells were isolated. Their antigen targets remain unknown. Profiled with immunoSEQ multiplex PCR; TCRdb holds only in-frame clones, not every one. The data show around 11,000 clones, about 74% seen once. Sequences were derived from CD4+ T cells from PBMCs cultured with HCoV-229E spike peptides, sampled before COVID-19 vaccination. These receptors were taken from a human donor who received a COVID-19 vaccine.

This chain joins TRBV2 and TRBJ1-5; D gene unclear. The CDR3 totals 15 residues. The germline gives CDR1 SNHLY, CDR2 FYNNEI. V lost 8 bases and J 0 bases, leaving 14 bases between the germline ends. The CDR3 loop reads CASGISRFSNQPQHF. The CDR3 nucleotides read TGTGCCAGCGGGATTTCACGATTTAGCAATCAGCCCCAGCATTTT.

This rearrangement joins TRBV18 to TRBJ2-5, with 8 bases matching TRBD1. The CDR3 has 15 residues. Germline CDR1 is KGHSH and CDR2 is LQKENI. V shed 3 bases and J 2 bases; nucleotides not matched to a gene: 5. CDR3 sequence reads: CASSPRTGKQETQYF. The CDR3 nucleotides read TGTGCCAGCTCACCCCGGACAGGGAAACAAGAGACCCAGTACTTC. The full variable domain, completed using reference TRBV18 and TRBJ2-5, is NAGVMQNPRHLVRRRGQEARLRCSPMKGHSHVYWYRQLPEEGLKFMVYLQKENIIDESGMPKERFSAEFPKEGPSILRIQQVVRGDSAAYFCASSPRTGKQETQYFGPGTRLLVL.

This clone is a singleton in its sample. The rearrangement links TRBV14 to TRBJ1-1; a possible D gene is TRBD1 (5 bases). The CDR3 has 16 residues. Germline assignment: CDR1 SGHDN and CDR2 FVKESK. V dropped 5 bases and J dropped 5 bases, with 21 bases sitting between them. The CDR3 here is CASSLPPGRGRTEAFF. For the CDR3, the DNA is TGTGCCAGCAGCTTACCTCCGGGACGCGGGAGGACTGAAGCTTTCTTT. Full variable domain (rest looked up from reference TRBV14 and TRBJ1-1): EAGVTQFPSHSVIEKGQTVTLRCDPISGHDNLYWYRRVMGKEIKFLLHFVKESKQDESGMPNNRFLAERTGGTYSTLKVQPAELEDSGVYFCASSLPPGRGRTEAFFGQGTRLTVV.

The chain links TRBV29-1 to TRBJ1-2; D not certain. CDR3 length equals 14 residues. Germline CDR1 is SQVTM and CDR2 is ANQGSEA. V dropped 3 bases and J dropped 4 bases, with 15 bases sitting between them. The CDR3 bases are TGCAGCGTTGACCCAAGGGAAGTTTTCTATGGCTACACCTTC. This gives the protein CSVDPREVFYGYTF.

The chain uses TRBV5-4 and TRBJ1-5; no clear D gene. The CDR3 covers 12 residues. V was trimmed by 1 base and J by 7 bases, leaving 6 bases between them. Germline CDR1 is SGHNT and CDR2 is YYREEE (reference sequence). CDR3 nucleotide sequence: TGTGCCAGCAGCTTGTGGGGACAGCCCCAGCATTTT. Its protein product is CASSLWGQPQHF.

V and J are TRBV11-3 and TRBJ2-5; 8 nucleotides agree with TRBD2. J lost 7 bases, V lost 5 bases, and 6 bases had no gene match. CDR3 length: 13 amino acids. Germline V gives CDR1 SGHNT, CDR2 YENEEA. CDR3 protein: CASSAGLGATQYF. The CDR3 DNA reads TGTGCCAGCAGCGCGGGACTAGGAGCGACCCAGTACTTC.

The chain combines TRBV7-2 with TRBJ1-2, with TRBD1 matching 7 bases. V lost 5 bases and J lost 7; bases outside the gene matches: 7. CDR1 is SGHTA, CDR2 FQGNSA, per germline. This CDR3 has 13 residues. The CDR3 is CASSEQGLVGYTF. CDR3 bases: TGTGCCAGCAGCGAACAGGGGCTAGTTGGCTACACCTTC.

This chain joins TRBV6-1 and TRBJ1-6; no definite D call. There are 15 residues in the CDR3. Trimming shortened V by 3 bases and J by 7 bases, and 13 bases separated the two germline ends. Germline-derived CDR1 and CDR2 are MNHNS and SASEGT. CDR3 amino acids: CASSELSPGNSPLHF. CDR3 DNA sequence: TGTGCCAGCAGTGAGCTGTCCCCGGGGAATTCACCCCTCCACTTT.

This clone was seen a handful of times. This sequence joins TRBV6-5 and TRBJ1-1; TRBD1 aligns across 7 bases. Germline V CDR1 and CDR2: MNHEY, SVGAGI. This CDR3 has 16 amino acids. With V trimmed by 4 bases and J by 2 bases, 10 bases remained unmatched. CDR3: CASSFQSGGPNTEAFF. The CDR3 DNA reads TGTGCCAGCAGTTTCCAATCAGGGGGGCCTAACACTGAAGCTTTCTTT.

This clone was seen only a few times. This chain joins TRBV4-2 and TRBJ2-2; D is perhaps TRBD2 (7 bases). CDR1 and CDR2 (germline): LGHNA, YNFKEQ. The CDR3 spans 16 residues. With 0 bases removed from V and 8 bases from J, the gap between germline ends came to 16 bases. CDR3 sequence: CASSQDMRGRGGELFF. The CDR3 nucleotides read TGTGCCAGCAGCCAAGATATGCGGGGGCGTGGTGGGGAGCTGTTTTTT.

The chain joins TRBV3-1 (or the pseudogene TRBV3-2) to TRBJ1-5, with 11 bases fitting TRBD1. Trimming took 2 bases from V and 1 from J; bases not matched to a gene: 4. Germline loops: CDR1 LGHDT, CDR2 YNNKEL (reference sequence). The CDR3 runs to 17 residues. CDR3 DNA sequence: TGTGCCAGCAGCCAAAGGGGGACAGGGGGGAGCAATCAGCCCCAGCATTTT. It translates to CASSQRGTGGSNQPQHF.

This clone was observed once. The gene calls are TRBV30 and TRBJ2-1, with 7 positions matching TRBD1. Trimming at V came to 2 bases and at J to 12 bases, leaving 7 bases not matched to a gene. Germline-derived CDR1 and CDR2 are GTSNPN and SVGIG (reference sequence). The CDR3 runs 12 residues. The CDR3 spells CAWSTGAGWQFF. CDR3 in DNA: TGTGCCTGGAGTACAGGGGCGGGTTGGCAGTTCTTC.

This clone was found a few times. The chain links TRBV18 to TRBJ1-1; 8 nucleotides match TRBD1. This CDR3 has 16 amino acids. Germline CDR1 KGHSH, CDR2 LQKENI. With 4 bases clipped from V and 1 base from J, the junction kept 8 bases outside the gene matches. CDR3 sequence reads: CASSHQPGTGNTEAFF. The CDR3 bases are TGTGCCAGCTCACACCAACCCGGGACAGGGAACACTGAAGCTTTCTTT.

V and J are TRBV28 and TRBJ1-6; the D is unclear. Germline V lookup: CDR1 MDHEN, CDR2 SYDVKM. This CDR3 spans 14 amino acids. V shed 7 bases and J shed 0 bases, with 7 bases lying between them. The CDR3 region is CASTDGSYNSPLHF. In nucleotides, the CDR3 is TGTGCCAGCACGGACGGCTCCTATAATTCACCCCTCCACTTT.

V is TRBV2 and J is TRBJ1-2; D call uncertain. CDR3 length: 14 amino acids. V gave up 1 base and J gave up 1 base, with 7 bases separating them. Looked up from germline, CDR1 is SNHLY and CDR2 is FYNNEI. CDR3 in DNA: TGTGCCAGCAGTGAAGACACCTTTAACTATGGCTACACCTTC. Residues: CASSEDTFNYGYTF. The variable domain in full, with the rest retrieved from reference TRBV2 and TRBJ1-2, is EPEVTQTPSHQVTQMGQEVILRCVPISNHLYFYWYRQILGQKVEFLVSFYNNEISEKSEIFDDQFSVERPDGSNFTLKIRSTKLEDSAMYFCASSEDTFNYGYTFGSGTRLTVV.

The rearrangement links TRBV5-1 to TRBJ2-4, with D possibly being TRBD2 (5 bases). The germline V gene has CDR1 SGHRS and CDR2 YFSETQ. This CDR3 is built from 12 residues. The ends were cut back, 3 bases at V and 6 bases at J, with 7 bases in the middle. CDR3 in amino acids: CASSSAGNIQYF. CDR3 sequence (DNA): TGCGCCAGCAGCTCGGCGGGAAACATTCAGTACTTC.

This clone turned up a few times. The V and J genes are TRBV4-1 and TRBJ2-7, with D possibly matching TRBD1 (6 bases). The CDR3 loop spans 15 amino acids. CDR1 is MGHRA and CDR2 is YSYEKL in the germline V gene. Trimming shortened V by 0 bases and J by 6 bases, and 15 bases separated the two germline ends. This CDR3 reads CASSQDTQGLVEQYF. DNA of the CDR3: TGCGCCAGCAGCCAAGATACACAGGGTCTAGTCGAGCAGTACTTC.

The chain combines TRBV5-1 with TRBJ2-1; 8 bases map to TRBD1. The germline CDR1 and CDR2 sequences are SGHRS and YFSETQ. The CDR3 is 14 amino acids. Germline trimming cut 4 bases from V and 9 bases from J; bases unmatched to any gene: 9. CDR3 sequence reads: CASSPRTGSLEQFF. The CDR3 coding sequence is TGCGCCAGCAGCCCCAGGACAGGGTCGCTTGAGCAGTTCTTC.

This clone has a single count. This CDR3 is CSASMGDYNEQFF. The CDR3 DNA sequence: TGCAGTGCTAGTATGGGAGACTACAATGAGCAGTTCTTC. The chain combines TRBV20-1 with TRBJ2-1, with D maybe TRBD2 (5 bases). Germline CDR1 reads DFQATT; CDR2 reads SNEGSKA (reference sequence). The CDR3 contains 13 residues. V was trimmed by 3 bases and J by 3 bases, leaving 9 bases between them.

Relative to its sample, this clone is medium-sized. Here the CDR3 DNA reads TGTGCCAGCAGCTTATACAGGGATAAAGAGACCCAGTACTTC. This codes for CASSLYRDKETQYF. The genes are TRBV7-9 and TRBJ2-5; D perhaps matches TRBD1 (6 bases). CDR3 length: 14 amino acids. Trimming stripped 2 bases from V and 3 bases from J, with 10 bases between. The germline V gene encodes CDR1 SEHNR and CDR2 FQNEAQ (reference sequence).